What follows are 9 T cell receptor beta chains derived from one specimen sequenced in a study of shared clonotypes between healthy human individuals. Generated by immunoSEQ multiplex PCR, the TCRdb table keeps only in-frame clones and is missing some. The top ten hold about 0.39% of the sample, which has approximately 2.5 million clones, roughly 93% seen once. Sequenced input: naive CD4+ T cells from PBMCs. This sample's subset: CD45RA+ positively selected. All receptors derive from a man aged 18-30 years in good health. Some clones in this sample may be carry-over from other donors' samples.

The J gene is TRBJ2-5, the V gene TRBV19; 8 bases map to TRBD2. Germline V gives CDR1 LNHDA, CDR2 SQIVND (reference sequence). The trim removed 7 bases at V and 7 bases at J, leaving 8 bases unmatched. The CDR3 is 13 amino acids. The DNA of the CDR3 is TGTGCCAGTAAGGAGCGGGAGCCCGGGACCCAGTACTTC. Translated, it gives CASKEREPGTQYF.

V and J are TRBV5-1 and TRBJ1-2; no definite D call. The germline V gene has CDR1 SGHRS and CDR2 YFSETQ. This CDR3 is 15 amino acids long. Trimming stripped 5 bases from V and 3 bases from J, with 17 bases between. CDR3 DNA: TGCGCCAGCAGTTTTACAGAGCCACGGGACTATGGCTACACCTTC. This codes for CASSFTEPRDYGYTF. Full variable domain (rest looked up from reference TRBV5-1 and TRBJ1-2): KAGVTQTPRYLIKTRGQQVTLSCSPISGHRSVSWYQQTPGQGLQFLFEYFSETQRNKGNFPGRFSGRQFSNSRSEMNVSTLELGDSALYLCASSFTEPRDYGYTFGSGTRLTVV.

The chain combines TRBV6-6 with TRBJ1-4, with 9 bases fitting TRBD1. CDR1 and CDR2 from the germline V gene are MNHNY and SVGAGI (reference sequence). There are 16 residues in the CDR3. V lost 5 bases and J lost 8; bases outside the gene matches: 12. This CDR3 reads CASSGGQGLSREKLFF. In DNA form, the CDR3 reads TGTGCCAGCAGTGGGGGACAGGGTTTGAGCAGGGAAAAACTGTTTTTT.

This rearrangement joins TRBV6-6 to TRBJ2-3, with D unresolved. The CDR3 consists of 14 residues. CDR1 is MNHNY and CDR2 is SVGAGI in the germline V gene (reference sequence). The germline V and J ends were trimmed by 7 bases and 3 bases, with 14 bases remaining between them. The CDR3 region has the DNA TGTGCCAGCACTCCACCGACCCCTACAGATACGCAGTATTTT. It encodes CASTPPTPTDTQYF.

V is TRBV19 and J is TRBJ2-1; 8 positions agree with TRBD2. The CDR3 spans 21 residues. Germline-derived CDR1 and CDR2 are LNHDA and SQIVND (reference sequence). V lost 0 bases and J lost 4; bases outside the gene matches: 20. This CDR3 reads CASSIDTTEGLAGGRYNEQFF. DNA of the CDR3: TGTGCCAGTAGTATAGATACTACCGAAGGGTTGGCGGGAGGTAGGTACAATGAGCAGTTCTTC.

The chain employs TRBV4-1 and TRBJ2-7, with 9 bases aligning to TRBD1. The CDR3 length is 16 residues. The trim removed 0 bases at V and 2 bases at J, leaving 5 bases unmatched. CDR1 is MGHRA and CDR2 is YSYEKL in the germline V gene. The CDR3 is CASSQDVGDRAYEQYF. The CDR3 coding sequence is TGCGCCAGCAGCCAAGATGTGGGGGACAGGGCCTACGAGCAGTACTTC.

The rearrangement links TRBV6-6 to TRBJ2-5; D tentatively fits TRBD1 or TRBD2 (5 bases each). CDR3 length: 14 amino acids. Trimming shortened V by 7 bases and J by 5 bases, and 17 bases separated the two germline ends. Germline CDR1 MNHNY, CDR2 SVGAGI (reference sequence). The chain's CDR3 is CASKFGASGETQYF. In DNA form, the CDR3 reads TGTGCCAGCAAGTTCGGGGCCTCGGGGGAGACCCAGTACTTC.

V and J are TRBV7-6 and TRBJ2-3; TRBD2 is a possible D gene (5 bases). Trimming left V 5 bases short and J 6 bases short, with 15 bases between. CDR3 size: 14 residues. Germline CDR1 reads SGHVS; CDR2 reads FNYEAQ. DNA for the CDR3: TGTGCCAGCAGCCAACTCGGGCGAGGGGATACGCAGTATTTT. This codes for CASSQLGRGDTQYF.

The rearrangement links TRBV7-9 to TRBJ1-1; D remains ambiguous. This CDR3 has 14 amino acids. V lost 0 bases and J lost 0, with 5 bases in between. Germline lookup yields CDR1 SEHNR and CDR2 FQNEAQ (reference sequence). This chain's CDR3 is CASSLALMNTEAFF. The CDR3 DNA follows: TGTGCCAGCAGCTTAGCGCTAATGAACACTGAAGCTTTCTTT.